The present T cell receptor beta chain was sequenced within a study of shared clonotypes between healthy human individuals. Turning to the study itself: CD4 naive and memory got three plates each, CD8 naive two, CD8 memory one.

The ends lost 8 bases at V and 7 bases at J; junction bases unmatched: 13. The CDR3 is 15 residues long. The germline V gene has CDR1 SGHAT and CDR2 FQNNGV. Of note for this clone: Its target is unknown.

The study, taken as a whole, reports: Few donors restricted represented genetic and exposure-history diversity.

The data were produced by immunoSEQ multiplex PCR, yet TCRdb's version contains in-frame clones alone and is incomplete. The sample has under 1,900,000 clones; approximately 98.5% are singletons. The chain recombines TRBV11-2 with TRBJ2-1, with TRBD2 matching over 8 bases. Sequenced input: naive CD4+ T cells sorted from blood. The subset here: CD45RA+ positively selected. The sequence was collected from a man aged 30 to 39 in good health. CDR3 sequence reads: CASRSLSGSLNEQFF. The DNA of the CDR3 is TGTGCCAGCCGCTCCCTGAGCGGGAGTCTAAATGAGCAGTTCTTC.